These 20 T cell receptor beta chains were sequenced from one sample in a study of beta chain features in type 1 diabetes. Their target antigens are unknown. All of the isolated RNA was reverse transcribed, so expressed TCRB transcripts were sequenced. The data were produced by immunoSEQ multiplex PCR, yet TCRdb's version contains in-frame clones alone and is incomplete. Of 160,000 or so clones in the sample, approximately 9.1% were seen once. Overall study findings and caveats: In all four CD4+ subsets, TCRB CDR3 length was significantly, moderately reduced in type 1 diabetes.

Sample: central memory CD4+ T cells from blood. The source is a woman between 25 and 40 years old with type 1 diabetes.

This sequence joins TRBV30 and TRBJ1-1, with 8 bases lining up with TRBD1. CDR1 GTSNPN and CDR2 SVGIG come from the germline V gene (reference sequence). With 3 bases clipped from V and 1 base from J, the junction kept 1 base outside the gene matches. The CDR3 is made up of 13 amino acids. CDR3 in DNA: TGTGCCTGGAGGGGACAGGCGAACACTGAAGCTTTCTTT. It yields the protein CAWRGQANTEAFF.

The table lists this clone with a few counts. J is TRBJ1-2 and V is TRBV2, with D possibly matching TRBD1 (5 bases). Per germline, CDR1 SNHLY and CDR2 FYNNEI. The CDR3 contains 13 residues. V was pared by 5 bases and J by 4 bases, with 11 bases between. The CDR3 coding sequence is TGTGCCAGCAGTAAGACAGAAGGCTATGGCTACACCTTC. This translates into CASSKTEGYGYTF.

A few counts support this clone. This chain connects TRBV29-1 to TRBJ1-5, with 11 bases identical to TRBD1. J lost 6 bases, V lost 5 bases, and 3 bases had no gene match. This CDR3 is built from 13 residues. CDR1 and CDR2 (germline): SQVTM, ANQGSEA. CDR3 amino acids: CSVWTGGLQPQHF. As DNA, the CDR3 is TGCAGCGTTTGGACAGGGGGCCTTCAGCCCCAGCATTTT.

The chain uses TRBV5-1 and TRBJ2-1; maybe TRBD2 (6 bases). The CDR3 consists of 15 residues. Germline V CDR1 and CDR2: SGHRS, YFSETQ. V shed 4 bases and J shed 3 bases, with 14 bases lying between them. DNA for the CDR3: TGCGCCAGCAGCCCCCGGGACTCCCACTACAATGAGCAGTTCTTC. This translates into CASSPRDSHYNEQFF.

The chain uses TRBV5-1 and TRBJ2-7; TRBD1 might be the D (6 bases). This CDR3 region has 17 residues. V dropped 4 bases and J dropped 3 bases, with 23 bases sitting between them. Germline lookup yields CDR1 SGHRS and CDR2 YFSETQ. DNA for the CDR3: TGCGCCAGCAGCCCCGTTTCGACCGGAACAGGGTACTACGAGCAGTACTTC. It specifies CASSPVSTGTGYYEQYF. The whole variable domain, filled in from reference TRBV5-1 and TRBJ2-7, reads KAGVTQTPRYLIKTRGQQVTLSCSPISGHRSVSWYQQTPGQGLQFLFEYFSETQRNKGNFPGRFSGRQFSNSRSEMNVSTLELGDSALYLCASSPVSTGTGYYEQYFGPGTRLTVT.

This clone was counted between two and nine times. The chain joins TRBV29-1 to TRBJ1-2, with 8 bases fitting TRBD1. In germline, CDR1 is SQVTM, CDR2 ANQGSEA. The junction had 7 bases not matched to a gene; V was cut back by 4 bases and J by 6 bases. The CDR3 runs to 13 residues. CDR3 DNA: TGCAGCGTTGCCGGGACAGGAGACAATGGCTACACCTTC. This translates into CSVAGTGDNGYTF.

The V call is TRBV7-3, the J call TRBJ2-3, with D perhaps TRBD2 (6 bases). V lost 1 base and J 3 bases, leaving 11 bases between the germline ends. This CDR3 comprises 15 residues. Germline V lookup: CDR1 SGHTA, CDR2 FQGTGA. In nucleotides, the CDR3 is TGTGCCAGCAGCTTAATCGGGAGAGGGACAGATACGCAGTATTTT. Residues: CASSLIGRGTDTQYF.

The chain couples TRBV19 to TRBJ2-3; perhaps TRBD2 as D (5 bases). CDR3 length: 13 amino acids. V lost 4 bases and J 2 bases, leaving 7 bases between the germline ends. Germline V gene lookup returns CDR1 LNHDA and CDR2 SQIVND (reference sequence). The CDR3 here is CASSTSPTDTQYF. CDR3 DNA sequence: TGTGCCAGTAGTACTAGCCCCACAGATACGCAGTATTTT.

A remark on this clone: The junction does not match germline at one end; this may be a read error. This sequence joins TRBV4-1 and TRBJ1-3; tentative D call: TRBD1 (6 bases). The CDR3 consists of 13 residues. Germline V gene sequence: CDR1 MGHRA, CDR2 YSYEKL. The DNA of the CDR3 is TGCGCCAGCAGCCAGGAAGACAGGAGTGGGTTGGATTTT. Translating gives CASSQEDRSGLDF.

As DNA, the CDR3 is TGTGCCAGCAGTCAGGCAGGGCGGGAAAAACTGTTTTTT. It yields the protein CASSQAGREKLFF. This chain connects TRBV25-1 to TRBJ1-4; TRBD1 is a possible D gene (5 bases). The CDR3 totals 13 residues. Per germline, CDR1 MGHDK and CDR2 SYGVNS. Trimming cost V 5 bases and J 8 bases, with 12 bases left between them.

The table lists this clone with a few counts. This chain joins TRBV7-9 and TRBJ1-1, with 8 bases aligning to TRBD1. Trimming at V came to 3 bases and at J to 11 bases, leaving 5 bases not matched to a gene. The length of the CDR3 is 12 residues. Germline loops: CDR1 SEHNR, CDR2 FQNEAQ (reference sequence). DNA of the CDR3: TGTGCCAGCAGCTTCCAGACAGGGGCGGCTTTCTTT. Translated, it gives CASSFQTGAAFF.

This clone was observed many times. This rearrangement joins TRBV6-6 to TRBJ2-2; 8 bases are a match to TRBD2. Germline CDR1 MNHNY, CDR2 SVGAGI (reference sequence). V lost 7 bases and J lost 3; bases outside the gene matches: 7. The CDR3 covers 15 residues. CDR3 DNA: TGTGCCAGCATCGGGAGGGCCTTGGACACCGGGGAGCTGTTTTTT. It yields the protein CASIGRALDTGELFF.

The CDR3 reads CASSLRWFGQLTTNEKLFF. The CDR3 DNA reads TGTGCCAGCAGTTTAAGGTGGTTCGGACAGCTGACAACTAATGAAAAACTGTTTTTT. The chain carries TRBV27 and TRBJ1-4; possible D gene TRBD1, 6 bases. Trimming removed 2 bases at V and 0 bases at J, with 19 bases between. CDR3 size: 19 residues. Germline values: CDR1 MNHEY, CDR2 SMNVEV (reference sequence).

This clone came up a few times. The chain carries TRBV5-1 and TRBJ1-1; the D is unclear. Germline loops: CDR1 SGHRS, CDR2 YFSETQ. The CDR3 runs 14 residues. V lost 6 bases and J 6 bases, leaving 18 bases between the germline ends. CDR3 sequence: CASTNFDGVSEAFF. DNA for the CDR3: TGCGCCAGCACCAACTTCGACGGAGTCTCTGAAGCTTTCTTT.

With regard to this clone: An end of the junction does not agree with germline; a read error may underlie this. Other nucleotide sequences from this sample produce the same CDR3. The chain has TRBV4-1 and TRBJ2-3; no clear D. CDR1 and CDR2 from the germline V gene are MGHRA and YSYEKL. This CDR3 spans 16 amino acids. CDR3 sequence: CASSHASDGETDTQYF. CDR3 bases: TGTGCCAGCAGCCATGCGAGCGATGGTGAAACAGATACGCAGTATTTT.

This clone was found a few times. This chain joins TRBV28 and TRBJ1-1; D possibly corresponds to TRBD1 (5 bases). V lost 7 bases to trimming and J lost 4 bases, with 16 bases between them. This CDR3 has 14 amino acids. Germline CDR1 MDHEN, CDR2 SYDVKM. For the CDR3, the DNA is TGTGCCAGCAAGGTCCCCCACCAGGGCACTGAAGCTTTCTTT. It translates to CASKVPHQGTEAFF.

This clone was counted between two and nine times. The rearrangement uses TRBV14 and TRBJ2-3; weak D call: TRBD2 (6 bases). The CDR3 has 16 residues. V was shortened by 1 base and J by 4 bases, with 15 bases between the two germline ends. Per the germline V gene, CDR1 is SGHDN and CDR2 is FVKESK. The CDR3 nucleotides read TGTGCCAGCAGCCAAGTTGGAGGGAGTACAGCAGATACGCAGTATTTT. Translating gives CASSQVGGSTADTQYF.

The genes are TRBV19 and TRBJ1-1; possible D gene TRBD1, 6 bases. V lost 11 bases and J lost 5, with 15 bases in between. Germline V gene sequence: CDR1 LNHDA, CDR2 SQIVND (reference sequence). The CDR3 runs 12 residues. CDR3 loop: CAYPKGETEAFF. CDR3 DNA: TGTGCCTACCCGAAGGGGGAGACTGAAGCTTTCTTT.

V is TRBV5-4 and J is TRBJ2-3; a weak D match, TRBD2 (6 bases). CDR3 size: 16 residues. CDR1 is SGHNT and CDR2 is YYREEE in the germline V gene (reference sequence). The V and J ends lost 4 bases and 2 bases respectively, with 17 bases between them. CDR3 bases: TGTGCCAGCAGCCCGGACGCGGGGCTCAACACAGATACGCAGTATTTT. Translating gives CASSPDAGLNTDTQYF.

The chain recombines TRBV19 with TRBJ2-1; 10 nucleotides align to TRBD2. V lost 9 bases, J lost 5 bases, and 13 bases stayed unmatched. This CDR3 spans 16 amino acids. The V gene's germline CDR1 is LNHDA and CDR2 SQIVND (reference sequence). Here the CDR3 reads CASSTAGLAFHNEQFF. The CDR3 coding sequence is TGTGCCAGCTCTACAGCGGGACTAGCGTTCCACAATGAGCAGTTCTTC.